This passage covers 26 T cell receptor beta chains from one sample sequenced in a study of T cell responses to AZD1222 COVID-19 vaccine. Using immunoSEQ multiplex PCR, the repertoire was profiled, and TCRdb retains in-frame clones only, with some absent. There are 35,000 to 45,000 clones in the sample; less than 85% occur only once, and less than 5% lies in the top ten. The sample consisted of peripheral blood, taken on day 0 of AZD1222 vaccination. The receptor set was obtained from an adult in good health.

This chain joins TRBV2 and TRBJ1-4; D gene ambiguous. The CDR3 totals 16 residues. Germline-derived CDR1 and CDR2 are SNHLY and FYNNEI. Trimming cost V 5 bases and J 7 bases, with 20 bases left between them. For the CDR3, the DNA is TGTGCCAGCAGTTTCTCAGGAACTAGTGCTGGTGAAAAACTGTTTTTT. Its protein product is CASSFSGTSAGEKLFF. The whole variable domain, filled in from reference TRBV2 and TRBJ1-4, reads EPEVTQTPSHQVTQMGQEVILRCVPISNHLYFYWYRQILGQKVEFLVSFYNNEISEKSEIFDDQFSVERPDGSNFTLKIRSTKLEDSAMYFCASSFSGTSAGEKLFFGSGTQLSVL.

Written as DNA, the CDR3 is TGCGCCAGCAGCCTCGGACTAGAGGGCGAGCAGTACTTC. Translating gives CASSLGLEGEQYF. The chain employs TRBV5-1 and TRBJ2-7; TRBD2 matches 7 bases. V was clipped by 4 bases and J by 6 bases; unmatched bases: 7. Germline V gene data show CDR1 as SGHRS and CDR2 as YFSETQ. The length of the CDR3 is 13 residues.

The chain uses TRBV28 and TRBJ2-5, with D possibly TRBD2 on 6 matching bases. Germline V CDR1 and CDR2: MDHEN, SYDVKM. Trimming pared 7 bases from V and 5 bases from J, leaving 17 bases between. The CDR3 has 14 amino acids. As DNA, the CDR3 is TGTGCCAGCACCCGTGGGAGGTCCTGGGAGACCCAGTACTTC. This translates into CASTRGRSWETQYF.

The chain recombines TRBV5-4 with TRBJ1-3; perhaps TRBD1 as D (6 bases). V was trimmed by 1 base and J by 4 bases, leaving 12 bases between them. The CDR3 is made up of 15 amino acids. Germline V lookup: CDR1 SGHNT, CDR2 YYREEE (reference sequence). The CDR3 bases are TGTGCCAGCAGCTTGTCAACAGGGCTCGGAAACACCATATATTTT. This gives the protein CASSLSTGLGNTIYF.

The rearrangement links TRBV4-2 to TRBJ2-7; perhaps TRBD1 as D (6 bases). The germline V gene encodes CDR1 LGHNA and CDR2 YNFKEQ. Trimming removed 2 bases from V and 4 bases from J, with 9 bases in between. The CDR3 length is 13 residues. The CDR3 protein is CASSQSTGYEQYF. DNA for the CDR3: TGTGCCAGCAGCCAATCCACAGGGTACGAGCAGTACTTC.

For the CDR3, the DNA is TGTGCCAGCAGCCCCCGGACTAGCGGGGGGCTGAACACCGGGGAGCTGTTTTTT. Encoded protein: CASSPRTSGGLNTGELFF. The rearrangement joins TRBV9 to TRBJ2-2, with 14 nucleotides matching TRBD2. This CDR3 spans 18 amino acids. The germline gives CDR1 SGDLS, CDR2 YYNGEE. The V and J ends lost 4 bases and 1 base, in that order; junction bases with no gene match: 6.

The chain employs TRBV24-1 and TRBJ2-2, with D perhaps TRBD2 (7 bases). This CDR3 is built from 15 residues. The germline V gene encodes CDR1 KGHDR and CDR2 SFDVKD. Trimming took off 0 bases at V and 8 bases at J, with 12 bases between the two ends. Here the CDR3 reads CATSDLARGGGELFF. The CDR3 DNA reads as TGTGCCACCAGTGATTTGGCCAGGGGAGGGGGGGAGCTGTTTTTT.

The chain is built from TRBV11-2 and TRBJ2-7; 7 bases fit TRBD2. This CDR3 has 17 amino acids. The ends lost 3 bases at V and 4 bases at J; junction bases unmatched: 15. The V gene's germline CDR1 is SGHAT and CDR2 FQNNGV. The CDR3 here is CASSLGGTGSPTYEQYF. As DNA, the CDR3 is TGTGCCAGCAGCTTGGGAGGGACCGGGAGCCCTACTTACGAGCAGTACTTC. The variable domain in full, completed from reference TRBV11-2 and TRBJ2-7, reads EAGVAQSPRYKIIEKRQSVAFWCNPISGHATLYWYQQILGQGPKLLIQFQNNGVVDDSQLPKDRFSAERLKGVDSTLKIQPAKLEDSAVYLCASSLGGTGSPTYEQYFGPGTRLTVT.

This chain joins TRBV5-6 and TRBJ2-7, with D possibly matching TRBD1 (5 bases). Per the germline V gene, CDR1 is SGHDT and CDR2 is YYEEEE. The CDR3 is made up of 13 amino acids. The V end lost 1 base, the J end lost 2 bases, and 7 bases lay between the germline ends. The CDR3 DNA sequence: TGTGCCAGCAGCTTGACGACAGCCTACGAGCAGTACTTC. Translating gives CASSLTTAYEQYF.

The gene calls are TRBV10-3 and TRBJ1-2; no clear D gene. This CDR3 spans 14 amino acids. Germline loops: CDR1 ENHRY, CDR2 SYGVKD. V lost 6 bases and J lost 3, with 14 bases in between. Here the CDR3 reads CAISVEDGDYGYTF. DNA for the CDR3: TGTGCCATCAGCGTTGAGGACGGAGACTATGGCTACACCTTC.

DNA for the CDR3: TGTGCCAGCTGGACAGGGGATAGAGGCTACACCTTC. Residues: CASWTGDRGYTF. The rearrangement uses TRBV28 and TRBJ1-2, with 9 bases that match TRBD1. The CDR3 runs 12 residues. CDR1 is MDHEN and CDR2 is SYDVKM in the germline V gene. V was clipped by 8 bases and J by 8 bases; unmatched bases: 6.

The rearrangement uses TRBV25-1 and TRBJ1-6, with TRBD1 identical over 8 bases. CDR1 is MGHDK and CDR2 is SYGVNS in the germline V gene. The CDR3 is 16 residues long. After removal of 1 base from V and 10 bases from J, the junction contained 9 bases not matched to a gene. Here the CDR3 reads CASSEWGAGGSSPLHF. The CDR3, as DNA: TGTGCCAGCAGTGAATGGGGGGCAGGGGGCAGCTCACCCCTCCACTTT.

The CDR3 is CASNTRPGGGNTIYF. For the CDR3, the DNA is TGCGCCAGCAACACGCGCCCAGGGGGCGGAAACACCATATATTTT. This chain uses TRBV5-1 with TRBJ1-3, with 8 bases identical to TRBD1. Losses at the gene ends were 6 bases for V and 4 bases for J; bases not matched to a gene: 9. The CDR3 has 15 amino acids. Per the germline V gene, CDR1 is SGHRS and CDR2 is YFSETQ.

CDR3 DNA: TGTGCCAGCAGCCCTATTCGAAGGGGCCAAGAGACCCAGTACTTC. This codes for CASSPIRRGQETQYF. The chain carries TRBV2 and TRBJ2-5; the D gene is possibly TRBD1 (5 bases). CDR1 and CDR2 from the germline V gene are SNHLY and FYNNEI. The V and J ends lost 6 bases and 1 base respectively, with 15 bases between them. CDR3 length: 15 residues. Complete variable domain (other parts from reference TRBV2 and TRBJ2-5): EPEVTQTPSHQVTQMGQEVILRCVPISNHLYFYWYRQILGQKVEFLVSFYNNEISEKSEIFDDQFSVERPDGSNFTLKIRSTKLEDSAMYFCASSPIRRGQETQYFGPGTRLLVL.

The CDR3 spells CASSRGQGNTIYF. CDR3 DNA: TGTGCCAGCAGCCGGGGACAGGGAAACACCATATATTTT. This chain uses TRBV5-6 with TRBJ1-3; 7 bases agree with TRBD1. This CDR3 has 13 residues. V lost 4 bases and J lost 4; bases outside the gene matches: 2. Looked up from germline, CDR1 is SGHDT and CDR2 is YYEEEE.

CDR3 coding DNA: TGTGCCAGCAGCCAAGGGGGGGCCTTCAACTATGGCTACACCTTC. As protein: CASSQGGAFNYGYTF. This chain uses TRBV3-1 (or the pseudogene TRBV3-2) with TRBJ1-2, with D perhaps matching TRBD1 (6 bases). The V end was cut by 1 base, the J end by 2 bases, with 11 bases between. The germline V gene encodes CDR1 LGHDT and CDR2 YNNKEL (reference sequence). The CDR3 consists of 15 residues.

This clone was seen just once. V gene TRBV11-2 combines with J gene TRBJ1-6, with D tentatively TRBD1 (6 bases). V was cut by 3 bases and J by 5 bases, with 8 bases left in between. This CDR3 spans 14 amino acids. Germline CDR1 is SGHAT and CDR2 is FQNNGV. The CDR3 region has the DNA TGTGCCAGCAGCTTGACAGGCAATAATTCACCCCTCCACTTT. Residues: CASSLTGNNSPLHF.

This clone came up a few times. This sequence joins TRBV9 and TRBJ1-6; 8 positions match TRBD1. The length of the CDR3 is 14 residues. The junction had 3 bases not matched to a gene; V was cut back by 3 bases and J by 7 bases. Germline assignment: CDR1 SGDLS and CDR2 YYNGEE. CDR3 sequence (DNA): TGTGCCAGCAGCGCGAGGACAGGGAATTCACCCCTCCACTTT. Its translation is CASSARTGNSPLHF.

The chain is built from TRBV18 and TRBJ1-2; D is possibly TRBD1 (6 bases). The CDR3 runs 15 residues. Trimming left V 1 base short and J 0 bases short, with 9 bases between. CDR1 and CDR2 (germline): KGHSH, LQKENI. The CDR3: CASSPQGQANYGYTF. The CDR3 coding sequence is TGTGCCAGCTCACCACAGGGACAAGCTAACTATGGCTACACCTTC.

CDR3 nucleotide sequence: TGTGCCAGTACCTCGGTCGGGGCAGGCTATGGCTACACCTTC. Its translation is CASTSVGAGYGYTF. The chain employs TRBV19 and TRBJ1-2; maybe TRBD1 (5 bases). The germline V gene has CDR1 LNHDA and CDR2 SQIVND (reference sequence). The CDR3 consists of 14 residues. Trimming removed 7 bases from V and 4 bases from J, with 16 bases in between.

The chain couples TRBV19 to TRBJ2-7, with 8 bases fitting TRBD2. V shed 3 bases and J 2 bases; nucleotides not matched to a gene: 3. The CDR3 runs 14 residues. CDR1 and CDR2 from the germline V gene are LNHDA and SQIVND (reference sequence). This CDR3 reads CASSITSGTYEQYF. The CDR3 DNA follows: TGTGCCAGTAGTATCACTAGCGGAACCTACGAGCAGTACTTC.

V usage is TRBV18 and J usage is TRBJ2-7; TRBD1 matches at 9 bases. Looked up from germline, CDR1 is KGHSH and CDR2 is LQKENI. Trimming took 2 bases from V and 2 from J; bases not matched to a gene: 1. This CDR3 spans 14 amino acids. CDR3 loop: CASSPRQGAYEQYF. CDR3 DNA sequence: TGTGCCAGCTCACCAAGACAGGGGGCCTACGAGCAGTACTTC.

This clone was seen once. This chain connects TRBV6-5 to TRBJ2-7; no firm D call. V was pared by 2 bases and J by 2 bases, with 7 bases between. In germline, CDR1 is MNHEY, CDR2 SVGAGI. This CDR3 has 13 amino acids. CDR3 sequence: CASSYDRAYEQYF. CDR3 in DNA: TGTGCCAGCAGTTACGATCGGGCCTACGAGCAGTACTTC.

This chain links TRBV11-2 with TRBJ1-3; a weak D match, TRBD1 (5 bases). The CDR3 contains 15 residues. The germline gives CDR1 SGHAT, CDR2 FQNNGV. Trimming took 0 bases from V and 4 from J, leaving 10 bases between them. Here the CDR3 DNA reads TGTGCCAGCAGCTTAGATGCAGGGTCCGGAAACACCATATATTTT. It yields the protein CASSLDAGSGNTIYF.

The V call is TRBV9, the J call TRBJ1-5; D remains unclear. Trimming left V 3 bases short and J 8 bases short, with 12 bases between. Germline V gives CDR1 SGDLS, CDR2 YYNGEE. The CDR3 has 13 residues. The CDR3 loop is CASSGGPGEPQHF. The CDR3 region has the DNA TGTGCCAGCAGCGGAGGACCTGGGGAGCCCCAGCATTTT.

The rearrangement joins TRBV7-3 to TRBJ2-3, with D unclear. Trimming left V 0 bases short and J 5 bases short, with 0 bases between. This CDR3 is built from 11 residues. Per the germline V gene, CDR1 is SGHTA and CDR2 is FQGTGA. Here the CDR3 DNA reads TGTGCCAGCAGCTTAACAGATACGCAGTATTTT. As protein: CASSLTDTQYF.